Listed here are 22 T cell receptor beta chains from one sample, sequenced in a study of radiation and T cells in renal cell carcinoma. The table came from immunoSEQ multiplex PCR; TCRdb's copy has only in-frame clones and leaves some out. The sample includes about 150,000 clones, about 87% seen only once; the top ten take over 10%. Stated time point: blood 2 weeks post-SBRT. Indicated treatment: 15 Gy SBRT to primary tumor, nephrectomy 4 weeks later. Sequenced material: blood, taken from a patient whose treatment included radiotherapy and nephrectomy. These receptors all stem from a woman aged 45-65 years with renal cell carcinoma.

In this sample, this clone turned up once. The chain carries TRBV5-4 and TRBJ1-2; D unclear. Trimming took off 4 bases at V and 2 bases at J, with 12 bases between the two ends. The CDR3 spans 14 residues. Per germline, CDR1 SGHNT and CDR2 YYREEE (reference sequence). The CDR3 DNA reads as TGTGCCAGCAGCCCGTGGACGGCGAACTATGGCTACACCTTC. Its protein product is CASSPWTANYGYTF.

This clone was seen a few times. The CDR3 DNA reads TGTGCCAGCAGTTTAGGATTTAACTATGGCTACACCTTC. Translated, it gives CASSLGFNYGYTF. This chain joins TRBV28 and TRBJ1-2, with no clear D. Germline V gene lookup returns CDR1 MDHEN and CDR2 SYDVKM. The CDR3 length is 13 residues. The V end lost 2 bases, the J end lost 1 base, and 5 bases lay between the germline ends.

The gene calls are TRBV28 and TRBJ2-1; tentatively, D is TRBD1 or TRBD2 (6 bases each). V lost 7 bases and J 4 bases, leaving 20 bases between the germline ends. Per the germline V gene, CDR1 is MDHEN and CDR2 is SYDVKM. The CDR3 has 16 residues. This chain's CDR3 is CASTPTGGGGYNEQFF. The CDR3 bases are TGTGCCAGCACCCCCACCGGAGGGGGAGGATACAATGAGCAGTTCTTC.

The chain links TRBV15 to TRBJ1-1, with 8 bases that match TRBD1. With V trimmed by 8 bases and J by 5 bases, 13 bases remained unmatched. The CDR3 runs to 15 residues. Germline V lookup: CDR1 LNHNV, CDR2 YYDKDF (reference sequence). CDR3 in amino acids: CATSPGGAGGTEAFF. The CDR3 region has the DNA TGTGCCACCTCTCCAGGGGGCGCGGGTGGAACTGAAGCTTTCTTT.

The rearrangement links TRBV2 to TRBJ1-1; unclear D gene. Trimming pared 4 bases from V and 5 bases from J, leaving 11 bases between. The CDR3 has 13 residues. CDR1 and CDR2 (germline): SNHLY, FYNNEI. CDR3 DNA sequence: TGTGCCAGCAGTGGGTTAATGTTAACTGAAGCTTTCTTT. This gives the protein CASSGLMLTEAFF.

The CDR3 nucleotides are TGTGCCAGTAGTATAAGGTCTGAAGACTATGGCTACACCTTC. Translating gives CASSIRSEDYGYTF. The chain links TRBV19 to TRBJ1-2; D is unclear. V shed 2 bases and J shed 3 bases, with 10 bases lying between them. CDR3 length: 14 residues. Per the germline V gene, CDR1 is LNHDA and CDR2 is SQIVND (reference sequence).

There are a few counts of this clone. The chain has TRBV16 and TRBJ2-1; unclear D gene. This CDR3 comprises 14 residues. Trimming left V 1 base short and J 1 base short, with 5 bases between. Germline V gene data show CDR1 as KGHSY and CDR2 as FQNENV. The CDR3 region has the DNA TGTGCCAGCAGCCAATTCTTGTCCTACAATGAGCAGTTCTTC. This encodes CASSQFLSYNEQFF.

A few counts support this clone. The chain links TRBV15 to TRBJ1-1; TRBD1 is a possible D gene (6 bases). The V end was cut by 0 bases, the J end by 6 bases, with 14 bases between. The CDR3 extends over 15 amino acids. Germline V lookup: CDR1 LNHNV, CDR2 YYDKDF (reference sequence). CDR3 protein: CATSRDVGGEPEAFF. CDR3 nucleotide sequence: TGTGCCACCAGCAGAGATGTTGGGGGCGAACCTGAAGCTTTCTTT.

This sequence joins TRBV9 and TRBJ2-1, with TRBD1 matching 7 bases. Germline V lookup: CDR1 SGDLS, CDR2 YYNGEE. The CDR3 is 14 amino acids. V gave up 4 bases and J gave up 7 bases; unmatched junction bases: 8. CDR3 DNA: TGTGCCAGCAGCCCCCAGACAGGGAATAATGAGCAGTTCTTC. Translating it yields CASSPQTGNNEQFF.

The V gene is TRBV2, the J gene TRBJ1-2; a possible D gene is TRBD1 (6 bases). Germline V CDR1 and CDR2: SNHLY, FYNNEI. The ends were cut back, 6 bases at V and 6 bases at J, with 14 bases in the middle. The CDR3 totals 13 residues. CDR3 coding DNA: TGTGCCAGCAGGGTCGGGGGGGCCGATGGCTACACCTTC. Translating it yields CASRVGGADGYTF.

This clone showed up just once. CDR3 region: CASSQVGGGSYNEQFF. The CDR3 DNA follows: TGCGCCAGCAGCCAAGTCGGGGGTGGCTCCTACAATGAGCAGTTCTTC. The chain recombines TRBV4-3 with TRBJ2-1; weak D call: TRBD2 (6 bases). Trimming pared 1 base from V and 0 bases from J, leaving 10 bases between. CDR3 length: 16 residues. Germline V CDR1 and CDR2: LGHNA, YSLEER.

In the case of this clone: Other DNA sequences in the same sample also yield this CDR3. The chain is built from TRBV7-9 and TRBJ2-7; the D is unclear. Per germline, CDR1 SEHNR and CDR2 FQNEAQ (reference sequence). Trimming cost V 3 bases and J 4 bases, with 7 bases left between them. There are 12 residues in the CDR3. The CDR3, as DNA: TGTGCCAGCAGCTTTTTGGCATACGAGCAGTACTTC. This gives the protein CASSFLAYEQYF.

This clone was seen a handful of times. The chain recombines TRBV7-2 with TRBJ2-5; unclear D gene. CDR1 SGHTA and CDR2 FQGNSA come from the germline V gene. The V end was cut by 4 bases, the J end by 6 bases, with 15 bases between. The CDR3 consists of 14 residues. The CDR3 DNA reads as TGTGCCAGCAGCTACCGGGTCCTTGAAAAGACCCAGTACTTC. This codes for CASSYRVLEKTQYF.

V and J are TRBV7-8 and TRBJ2-3, with 7 bases aligning to TRBD2. The CDR3 is 14 amino acids. V gave up 5 bases and J gave up 5 bases; unmatched junction bases: 7. CDR1 and CDR2 (germline): SGHVS, FQNEAQ. In nucleotides, the CDR3 is TGTGCCAGCAGCCCCCGGTCGGGGGGAGATACGCAGTATTTT. Encoded protein: CASSPRSGGDTQYF.

This clone occurred a few times. The chain is built from TRBV7-9 and TRBJ1-5; tentatively, D is TRBD1 (6 bases). This CDR3 has 14 amino acids. Germline values: CDR1 SEHNR, CDR2 FQNEAQ (reference sequence). V shed 8 bases and J shed 3 bases, with 14 bases lying between them. For the CDR3, the DNA is TGTGCCAGCGGCCAAGGACAGCTCAATCAGCCCCAGCATTTT. Its translation is CASGQGQLNQPQHF.

This chain uses TRBV18 with TRBJ2-2; D may be TRBD1 (6 bases). Per germline, CDR1 KGHSH and CDR2 LQKENI. The V gene lost 3 bases and the J gene lost 2 bases, with 19 bases spanning the gap. The CDR3 covers 18 residues. The CDR3: CASSPKPLTGSNTGELFF. CDR3 bases: TGTGCCAGCTCACCGAAACCCTTGACAGGTTCTAACACCGGGGAGCTGTTTTTT.

The genes are TRBV7-2 and TRBJ2-3; the D gene could be TRBD1 or TRBD2 (5 bases each). The germline gives CDR1 SGHTA, CDR2 FQGNSA. The CDR3 spans 15 residues. V lost 0 bases and J 1 base, leaving 8 bases between the germline ends. The CDR3 bases are TGTGCCAGCAGCTTAGCGACGGGGCGCACAGATACGCAGTATTTT. As protein: CASSLATGRTDTQYF.

The chain couples TRBV14 to TRBJ2-1; no clear D. This CDR3 region has 12 residues. Trimming shortened V by 3 bases and J by 6 bases, and 6 bases separated the two germline ends. Germline assignment: CDR1 SGHDN and CDR2 FVKESK. The CDR3, as DNA: TGTGCCAGCAGCCACCTAGTCAATGAGCAGTTCTTC. Encoded protein: CASSHLVNEQFF.

The V and J genes are TRBV19 and TRBJ1-5, with D possibly being TRBD1 (6 bases). CDR1 and CDR2 from the germline V gene are LNHDA and SQIVND (reference sequence). The CDR3 consists of 16 residues. The germline V and J ends were trimmed by 5 bases and 4 bases, with 18 bases remaining between them. CDR3 nucleotide sequence: TGTGCCAGTAGTGCCCGGCAAGGACAGCCGAATCAGCCCCAGCATTTT. Translation gives CASSARQGQPNQPQHF.

The V and J genes are TRBV2 and TRBJ2-7; possible D gene TRBD1, 6 bases. V was cut by 4 bases and J by 2 bases, with 9 bases left in between. The CDR3 extends over 13 amino acids. Germline V gene lookup returns CDR1 SNHLY and CDR2 FYNNEI. The CDR3 DNA reads as TGTGCCAGCAGTGTACAGGGACCCTACGAGCAGTACTTC. Translated, it gives CASSVQGPYEQYF.

The gene calls are TRBV30 and TRBJ1-3, with 12 bases aligning to TRBD1. Germline V gene sequence: CDR1 GTSNPN, CDR2 SVGIG (reference sequence). This CDR3 contains 15 residues. Unmatched junction bases numbered 2, after V lost 5 bases and J lost 0 bases. The CDR3 DNA sequence: TGTGCCTGGGGGGACAGGGGGCTCTCTGGAAACACCATATATTTT. Translation gives CAWGDRGLSGNTIYF.

The chain is built from TRBV5-1 and TRBJ1-6, with D possibly being TRBD1 (5 bases). The CDR3 is 16 amino acids. The germline gives CDR1 SGHRS, CDR2 YFSETQ. V was clipped by 1 base and J by 9 bases, with 17 bases between them. For the CDR3, the DNA is TGCGCCAGCAGCTTGCGGCAGGGCGATGCAAGTTCACCCCTCCACTTT. Residues: CASSLRQGDASSPLHF. Variable domain in full (rest from reference TRBV5-1 and TRBJ1-6): KAGVTQTPRYLIKTRGQQVTLSCSPISGHRSVSWYQQTPGQGLQFLFEYFSETQRNKGNFPGRFSGRQFSNSRSEMNVSTLELGDSALYLCASSLRQGDASSPLHFGNGTRLTVT.